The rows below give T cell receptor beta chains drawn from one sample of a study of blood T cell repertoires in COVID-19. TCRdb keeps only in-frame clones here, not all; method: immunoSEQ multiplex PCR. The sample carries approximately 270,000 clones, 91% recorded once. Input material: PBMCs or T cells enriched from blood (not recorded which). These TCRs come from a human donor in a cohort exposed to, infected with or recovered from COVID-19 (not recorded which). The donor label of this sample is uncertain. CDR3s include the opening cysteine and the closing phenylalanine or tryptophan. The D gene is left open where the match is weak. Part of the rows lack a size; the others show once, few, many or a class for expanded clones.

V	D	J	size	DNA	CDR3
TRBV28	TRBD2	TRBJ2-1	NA	TGTGCCAGCAGTTTACGTCTGACTAGCGGGGGGGCATTTTTAGACAATGAGCAGTTCTTC	CASSLRLTSGGAFLDNEQFF
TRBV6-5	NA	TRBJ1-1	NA	TGTGCCAGCAGTCTGGGCTTGAACACTGAAGCTTTCTTT	CASSLGLNTEAFF
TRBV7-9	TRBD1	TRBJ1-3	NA	TGTGCCAGCAGCCACGAGGGCAGGGGGGACACCATATATTTT	CASSHEGRGDTIYF
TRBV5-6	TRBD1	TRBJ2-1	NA	TGTGCCAGCAGCTTTTGGCAGGGGGCTTACAATGAGCAGTTCTTC	CASSFWQGAYNEQFF
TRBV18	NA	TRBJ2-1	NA	TGTGCCAGCTCACCACTTCCACCTAGAAATAGCTTGCCCTACAATGAGCAGTTCTTC	CASSPLPPRNSLPYNEQFF
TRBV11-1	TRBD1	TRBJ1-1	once	TGTGCCAGCAGCTTACACAGGGGCCAGGGATCGACTGAAGCTTTCTTT	CASSLHRGQGSTEAFF
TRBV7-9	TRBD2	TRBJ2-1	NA	TGTGCGACCCTTCGGGGGGGCAACTCCTACAATGAGCAGTTCTTC	CATLRGGNSYNEQFF
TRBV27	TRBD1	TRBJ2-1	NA	TGTGCCAGCAGTTCATCACGGGACAGATACAATGAGCAGTTCTTC	CASSSSRDRYNEQFF
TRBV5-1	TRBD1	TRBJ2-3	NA	TGCGCCAGCAGCAACGACAGGGTCGATACGCAGTATTTT	CASSNDRVDTQYF
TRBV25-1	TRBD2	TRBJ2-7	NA	TGTGCCAGCAGTGAACGGGGGGGGCCCTACGAGCAGTACTTC	CASSERGGPYEQYF
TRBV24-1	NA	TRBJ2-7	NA	TGTGCCACCAGTGATTTGCGCGGTGAGCAGTACTTC	CATSDLRGEQYF
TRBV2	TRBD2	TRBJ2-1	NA	TGTGCCAGCAGGGTTAGCGGGGGGGCCTCCTACAATGAGCAGTTCTTC	CASRVSGGASYNEQFF
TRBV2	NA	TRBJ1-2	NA	TGTGCCAGCAGTGAAAATAGCGAGGGGGTCGGCTACACCTTC	CASSENSEGVGYTF
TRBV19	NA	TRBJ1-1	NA	TGTGCCAGTAGGCCGGACAGTTGGGTTATGAACACTGAAGCTTTCTTT	CASRPDSWVMNTEAFF
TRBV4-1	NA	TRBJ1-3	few	TGCGCCAGCAGCCAAGGGACTCCTGGTGGAAACACCATATATTTT	CASSQGTPGGNTIYF
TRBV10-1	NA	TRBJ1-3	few	TGCGCCAGCCGAGTCGGCTCTGGAAACACCATATATTTT	CASRVGSGNTIYF
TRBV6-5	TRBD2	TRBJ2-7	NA	TGTGCCAGCAGCCGAGCGGGGGTCTCCTACGAGCAGTACTTC	CASSRAGVSYEQYF
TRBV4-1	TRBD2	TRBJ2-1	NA	TGCGCCAGCAGCCATTTCTTGCGACTAGCGGGGGCTGAGTACAATGAGCAGTTCTTC	CASSHFLRLAGAEYNEQFF
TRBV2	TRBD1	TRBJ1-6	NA	TGTGCCAGCAAAGGGACAGGGCCTTCACCCCTCCACTTT	CASKGTGPSPLHF